Sequencing of this T cell receptor (beta chain) was carried out in a study of T cell changes during pregnancy in multiple sclerosis. Germline CDR1 reads KGHSH; CDR2 reads LQKENI. V lost 10 bases to trimming and J lost 0 bases, with 16 bases between them. CDR3 length: 15 amino acids. Sequencing was performed with immunoSEQ multiplex PCR; in TCRdb, only in-frame clones are kept and a portion is missing. The table records 45,000 to 55,000 clones, 80% to 95% of them present only once. The TCR originated in a female donor in good health, enrolled as a control in a pregnancy study. The source material was CD4+ T cells from peripheral blood mononuclear cells, sampled in the second trimester of pregnancy. The V call is TRBV18, the J call TRBJ1-3; D ambiguous. The CDR3 reads CATEDGLSSGNTIYF. Here the CDR3 DNA reads TGTGCCACCGAAGACGGACTAAGCTCTGGAAACACCATATATTTT. The full variable domain, completed using reference TRBV18 and TRBJ1-3, is NAGVMQNPRHLVRRRGQEARLRCSPMKGHSHVYWYRQLPEEGLKFMVYLQKENIIDESGMPKERFSAEFPKEGPSILRIQQVVRGDSAAYFCATEDGLSSGNTIYFGEGSWLTVV.